These 10 T cell receptor beta chains came from one sample sequenced in a study of T cell responses to AZD1222 COVID-19 vaccine (dated by TCRdb to the early 2020s). The sample's time point label, in plain terms: about 28 days (+/-7) after the second vaccine dose. The library relied on the immunoSEQ multiplex PCR assay. TCRdb's version of the immuneACCESS table is confined to in-frame rearrangements and falls short of the full clone set. An unresolved V gene accounts for under half of the shortfall where checked; the remainder is of unknown origin. The sample data list about 140,000 clones, and about 91% of these were observed just once. The ten largest clones represent 3.6% of the sample. The source material was peripheral blood, sampled 28 days after the second AZD1222 dose. These TCRs come from an adult who received the AZD1222 COVID-19 vaccine.

This rearrangement joins TRBV20-1 to TRBJ2-7; tentatively, D is TRBD2 (6 bases). With 3 bases removed from V and 2 bases from J, the gap between germline ends came to 8 bases. Germline V gene data show CDR1 as DFQATT and CDR2 as SNEGSKA (reference sequence). This CDR3 spans 12 amino acids. This CDR3 is CSASQRAYEQYF. CDR3 DNA sequence: TGCAGTGCTAGTCAGCGGGCCTACGAGCAGTACTTC.

This clone was seen a few times. V and J are TRBV20-1 and TRBJ1-1; D gene uncertain. Trimming took off 1 base at V and 8 bases at J, with 5 bases between the two ends. From germline, CDR1 is DFQATT and CDR2 SNEGSKA (reference sequence). The CDR3 loop spans 10 amino acids. CDR3 nucleotide sequence: TGCAGTGCTAGAGCCGAAGAAGCTTTCTTT. This codes for CSARAEEAFF.

This rearrangement joins TRBV15 to TRBJ2-7; D is undetermined. V lost 2 bases and J lost 4, with 24 bases in between. The CDR3 is 18 amino acids. Germline CDR1 is LNHNV and CDR2 is YYDKDF (reference sequence). In DNA form, the CDR3 reads TGTGCCACCAGCAGATTCTCCTCTAAGCCTGGAGCAAGTTACGAGCAGTACTTC. It encodes CATSRFSSKPGASYEQYF.

The chain couples TRBV5-1 to TRBJ2-1, with D unclear. The germline V and J ends were trimmed by 0 bases and 5 bases, with 9 bases remaining between them. The CDR3 covers 14 residues. Germline V gene lookup returns CDR1 SGHRS and CDR2 YFSETQ. DNA for the CDR3: TGCGCCAGCAGCTTGGTGACGATCAACAATGAGCAGTTCTTC. As protein: CASSLVTINNEQFF.

This chain links TRBV7-3 with TRBJ2-5; 12 positions match TRBD2. Looked up from germline, CDR1 is SGHTA and CDR2 is FQGTGA. The CDR3 runs 15 residues. V trimming: 5 bases; J trimming: 5 bases; junction bases outside the gene matches: 6. For the CDR3, the DNA is TGTGCCAGCAGCCTAGCGGGAGGGCCGGGGGAGACCCAGTACTTC. It encodes CASSLAGGPGETQYF.

The chain couples TRBV9 to TRBJ2-2; D may be TRBD2 (6 bases). The CDR3 length is 16 residues. The V end lost 3 bases, the J end lost 1 base, and 13 bases lay between the germline ends. Per the germline V gene, CDR1 is SGDLS and CDR2 is YYNGEE. This CDR3 reads CASSAEGRVNTGELFF. In DNA, the CDR3 is TGTGCCAGCAGCGCGGAGGGACGGGTGAACACCGGGGAGCTGTTTTTT.

The chain uses TRBV29-1 and TRBJ1-1; tentative D call: TRBD1 (6 bases). CDR1 is SQVTM and CDR2 is ANQGSEA in the germline V gene. V was pared by 4 bases and J by 1 base, with 10 bases between. CDR3 size: 13 residues. CDR3 nucleotide sequence: TGCAGCGTTGTGGGGGCAGGGAACACTGAAGCTTTCTTT. Translating gives CSVVGAGNTEAFF.

V and J are TRBV28 and TRBJ1-5; D gene unclear. The CDR3 runs 14 residues. The ends were cut back, 2 bases at V and 0 bases at J, with 5 bases in the middle. From germline, CDR1 is MDHEN and CDR2 SYDVKM. The CDR3 coding sequence is TGTGCCAGCAGTTTACTTGGTAGCAATCAGCCCCAGCATTTT. It codes for CASSLLGSNQPQHF.

This rearrangement joins TRBV28 to TRBJ1-1, with D perhaps TRBD1 (5 bases). The germline V and J ends were trimmed by 5 bases and 1 base, with 8 bases remaining between them. Germline assignment: CDR1 MDHEN and CDR2 SYDVKM. The CDR3 is made up of 13 amino acids. The CDR3 DNA reads TGTGCCAGCAGTCGGGGCACGAACACTGAAGCTTTCTTT. It codes for CASSRGTNTEAFF.

DNA for the CDR3: TGTGCCAGCTCACCACAGCCCCTAGCCAGCAATCAGCCCCAGCATTTT. Protein sequence: CASSPQPLASNQPQHF. The chain employs TRBV18 and TRBJ1-5, with unresolved D. Per germline, CDR1 KGHSH and CDR2 LQKENI. V dropped 1 base and J dropped 1 base, with 11 bases sitting between them. This CDR3 contains 16 residues.